This T cell receptor beta chain was sequenced during a study of shared clonotypes between healthy human individuals. Findings and limits, study-wide: A limitation of the genetic and exposure-history diversity represented arose from few donors. Naive subsets generally had larger estimated richness than memory subsets. For naive CD4 cells, 4.5% to 6.5% of clonotypes were shared across a handful of donors.

Assay used: immunoSEQ multiplex PCR; TCRdb lists only in-frame clones, some missing. The data contain some 980,000 clones, approximately 80% of them seen just once; the ten biggest clones take up nearly 1.5%. As to this clone: The antigen is undetermined.

Germline V gene data show CDR1 as ENHRY and CDR2 as SYGVKD. Between the trimmed V and J ends, which lost 5 bases and 0 bases, there was a span of 10 bases. CDR3 size: 14 residues. J is TRBJ2-5 and V is TRBV10-3, with D possibly being TRBD1 (6 bases). The material sequenced was memory CD4+ T cells sorted from blood. Sample subset: CD45RA-negative fraction. This clonotype originated in a man younger than 35 in good health. CDR3 in amino acids: CAISTGLYQETQYF. CDR3 bases: TGTGCCATCAGTACAGGGTTATACCAAGAGACCCAGTACTTC.